This TCR beta chain was sequenced for a study of blood T cells in healthy people across ages. Each sample yielded at least 5 micrograms of PBMC total RNA. A second PCR of 7 to 11 cycles used a sample-barcoded 5' primer and a J-beta primer mix. TCRdb passed the 5' RACE reads through MiXCR, listing each CDR3 protein once. The profile shows over a million distinct CDR3 sequences, about 40% of them singletons. This clonotype appeared a few times. CDR1 and CDR2 from the germline V gene are SQVTM and ANQGSEA. The CDR3 is made up of 10 amino acids. V lost 2 bases to trimming and J lost 5 bases, with 2 bases between them.

The source is a woman between 18 and 30 years old in good health. The sample comprised blood. The rearrangement uses TRBV29-1 and TRBJ2-3; D is undetermined. CDR3 sequence (DNA): TGCAGCGTTGAAAAAGATACGCAGTATTTT. This sequence encodes CSVEKDTQYF.